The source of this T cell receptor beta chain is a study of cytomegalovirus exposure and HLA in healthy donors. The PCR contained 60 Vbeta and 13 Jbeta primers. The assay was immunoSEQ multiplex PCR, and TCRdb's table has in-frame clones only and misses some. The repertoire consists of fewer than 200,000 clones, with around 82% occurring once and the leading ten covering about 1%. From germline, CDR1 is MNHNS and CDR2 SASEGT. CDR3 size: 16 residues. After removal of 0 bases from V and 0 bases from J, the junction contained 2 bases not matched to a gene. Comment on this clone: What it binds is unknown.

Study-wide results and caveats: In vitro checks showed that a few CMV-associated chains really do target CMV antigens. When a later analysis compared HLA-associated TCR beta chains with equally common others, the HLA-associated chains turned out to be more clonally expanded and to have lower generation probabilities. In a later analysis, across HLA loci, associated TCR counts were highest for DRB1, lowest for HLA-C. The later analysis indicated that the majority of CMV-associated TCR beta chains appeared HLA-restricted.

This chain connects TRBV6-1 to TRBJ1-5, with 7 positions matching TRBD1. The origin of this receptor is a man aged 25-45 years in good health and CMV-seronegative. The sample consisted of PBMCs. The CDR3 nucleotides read TGTGCCAGCAGTGAAGCGACAGGGTATAGCAATCAGCCCCAGCATTTT. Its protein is CASSEATGYSNQPQHF.